These 10 T cell receptor beta chains were sequenced from one sample in a study of PD-L1 blockade in urothelial cancer. This table comes from immunoSEQ multiplex PCR, and its TCRdb copy is limited to in-frame clones, with some not included. This table has 45,000 to 50,000 clones, 88% appearing once. Material: PBMCs, obtained around atezolizumab (anti-PD-L1) treatment. The receptors were gathered from a man older than 75 with urothelial cancer.

The V gene is TRBV11-2, the J gene TRBJ2-7; D possibly corresponds to TRBD2 (5 bases). Germline V gives CDR1 SGHAT, CDR2 FQNNGV. V lost 3 bases and J lost 6, with 15 bases in between. This CDR3 region has 14 residues. The CDR3 DNA reads TGTGCCAGCAGCTTTTCGGACTCCGCCTTCGAGCAGTACTTC. Its translation is CASSFSDSAFEQYF.

The chain uses TRBV7-2 and TRBJ2-7, with TRBD1 identical over 7 bases. The V segment lost 2 bases and the J segment 3 bases; nucleotides outside the gene matches: 10. CDR1 and CDR2 (germline): SGHTA, FQGNSA. The CDR3 runs to 16 residues. CDR3 protein: CASSLTYRGLFYEQYF. CDR3 DNA: TGTGCCAGCAGCTTAACGTACAGGGGTCTGTTCTACGAGCAGTACTTC. Together with reference TRBV7-2 and TRBJ2-7, the CDR3 gives the full variable domain: GAGVSQSPSNKVTEKGKDVELRCDPISGHTALYWYRQSLGQGLEFLIYFQGNSAPDKSGLPSDRFSAERTGGSVSTLTIQRTQQEDSAVYLCASSLTYRGLFYEQYFGPGTRLTVT.

The genes are TRBV29-1 and TRBJ2-6, with 10 nucleotides matching TRBD1. The J segment lost 16 bases and the V segment lost 7 bases, leaving 7 bases of the junction unmatched. The CDR3 extends over 11 amino acids. CDR1 is SQVTM and CDR2 is ANQGSEA in the germline V gene. CDR3 region: CSGGQGGTLTF. CDR3 in DNA: TGCAGCGGCGGACAGGGGGGAACTCTGACTTTC. Together with reference TRBV29-1 and TRBJ2-6, the CDR3 gives the full variable domain: SAVISQKPSRDICQRGTSLTIQCQVDSQVTMMFWYRQQPGQSLTLIATANQGSEATYESGFVIDKFPISRPNLTFSTLTVSNMSPEDSSIYLCSGGQGGTLTFGAGSRLTVL.

This chain links TRBV7-2 with TRBJ1-1, with D possibly matching TRBD1 (5 bases). Trimming took off 11 bases at V and 1 base at J, with 11 bases between the two ends. Germline V gene data show CDR1 as SGHTA and CDR2 as FQGNSA. The CDR3 sequence is 12 residues long. The DNA of the CDR3 is TGTGCCGGAGGGGTGAAGAACACTGAAGCTTTCTTT. Translating it yields CAGGVKNTEAFF.

The chain employs TRBV10-1 and TRBJ2-3, with D possibly TRBD1 on 6 matching bases. Trimming pared 0 bases from V and 1 base from J, leaving 11 bases between. This CDR3 contains 16 residues. Germline lookup yields CDR1 WNHNN and CDR2 SYGVQD (reference sequence). CDR3 in DNA: TGCGCCAGCAGTGAGTCTCGGTCAGGGGGCACAGATACGCAGTATTTT. This codes for CASSESRSGGTDTQYF.

V gene TRBV10-1 combines with J gene TRBJ2-7, with TRBD2 as a possible D gene (5 bases). The CDR3 loop spans 14 amino acids. Germline CDR1 and CDR2: WNHNN and SYGVQD (reference sequence). V was cut by 2 bases and J by 7 bases, with 15 bases left in between. As DNA, the CDR3 is TGCGCCAGCAGTGAGGTTCTGAGTTCGGGAGAGCAGTACTTC. Encoded protein: CASSEVLSSGEQYF.

This chain uses TRBV19 with TRBJ1-1, with D maybe TRBD1 (5 bases). Trimming stripped 3 bases from V and 1 base from J, with 9 bases between. Germline values: CDR1 LNHDA, CDR2 SQIVND (reference sequence). The CDR3 has 14 residues. DNA of the CDR3: TGTGCCAGTAGTATTGGTCAGGGGAACACTGAAGCTTTCTTT. As protein: CASSIGQGNTEAFF.

This sequence joins TRBV5-1 and TRBJ2-5, with 9 bases lining up with TRBD1. The ends lost 2 bases at V and 0 bases at J; junction bases unmatched: 5. This CDR3 is 16 amino acids long. Germline CDR1 reads SGHRS; CDR2 reads YFSETQ. CDR3 loop: CASSFGTGFHQETQYF. The CDR3, as DNA: TGCGCCAGCAGCTTCGGGACAGGGTTTCACCAAGAGACCCAGTACTTC.

The CDR3 bases are TGTGCCAGCTCACCATCCAGGGTAGAACAGCCCCAGCATTTT. Protein: CASSPSRVEQPQHF. The chain combines TRBV18 with TRBJ1-5; possible D gene TRBD1, 5 bases. The CDR3 has 14 amino acids. The V and J ends lost 2 bases and 7 bases respectively, with 12 bases between them. Germline V CDR1 and CDR2: KGHSH, LQKENI.

The J gene is TRBJ2-7, the V gene TRBV11-2; unclear D gene. The germline gives CDR1 SGHAT, CDR2 FQNNGV. The V end was cut by 3 bases, the J end by 0 bases, with 9 bases between. The CDR3 totals 14 residues. Written as DNA, the CDR3 is TGTGCCAGCAGCTTGGCGGAAAGCTCCTACGAGCAGTACTTC. Amino acids: CASSLAESSYEQYF.